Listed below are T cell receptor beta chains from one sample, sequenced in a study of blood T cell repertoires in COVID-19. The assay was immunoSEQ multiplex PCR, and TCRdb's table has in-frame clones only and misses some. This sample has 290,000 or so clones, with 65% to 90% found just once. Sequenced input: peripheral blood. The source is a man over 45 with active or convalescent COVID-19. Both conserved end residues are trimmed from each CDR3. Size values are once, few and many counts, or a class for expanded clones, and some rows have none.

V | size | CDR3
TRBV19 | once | ASSDRVNYGYT
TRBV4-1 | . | ASSLGGSGRTPLYEQY
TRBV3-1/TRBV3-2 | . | ASSQSGTGELF
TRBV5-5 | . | ASSSQDRLF
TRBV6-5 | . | ASSRAPGYEQY
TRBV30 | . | AWTRSGPYEQY
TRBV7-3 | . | ASSFRPGTSGSVYNEQF
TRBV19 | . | ASSMILRLAGGRFVYEQY
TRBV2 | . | ASSQGLEQPQH
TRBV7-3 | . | ASSSGQGATGELF
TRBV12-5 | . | ASGLFLKRGYNEQF
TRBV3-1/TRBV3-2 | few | ATSRGTEAF
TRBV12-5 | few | ASGFAYGNTIY
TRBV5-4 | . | ASSSRTSGNSGANVLT
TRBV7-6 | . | ASSFERPRVGTDTQY
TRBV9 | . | ASSSPRGGNNSPLH
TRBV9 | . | ASSSDSNQPQH
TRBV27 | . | ASSFGRLGGYT
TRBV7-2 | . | ASSPSPPADGYT
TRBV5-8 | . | ASSLRTSGQSLPYEQY
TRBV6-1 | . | ASSYGWTGSREQY
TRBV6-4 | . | ASSPTTTGGYGYT
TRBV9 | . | ASSLGASYEQY
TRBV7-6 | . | ASSLAGGIKETQY
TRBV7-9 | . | ASSLVQGTSGNTIY
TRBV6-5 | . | ASSYSNNEQF
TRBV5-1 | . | ASSLDGSSYEQY
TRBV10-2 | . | ASSDLSGIGTDTQY
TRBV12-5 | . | ASGLTGTDTQY
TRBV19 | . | ASSMVPGAGYGYT
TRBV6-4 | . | ASLKALGQGACGYT